This TCR beta chain was captured in a study of breast tumors, draining lymph nodes, adjacent tissues. The lymph nodes were axillary draining lymph nodes from breast cancer patients. MiXCR, applied by TCRdb to the multiplex PCR reads, yields one record per CDR3 protein. The sample comprises about 130,000 distinct CDR3 sequences, around 20% of which are singletons, and roughly 2.4% rests with the top ten. Germline CDR1 is MGHRA and CDR2 is YSYEKL. Trimming took off 4 bases at V and 7 bases at J, with 14 bases between the two ends. The length of the CDR3 is 14 residues. Of note for this clonotype: What it binds is unknown. Being one base from a much bigger clone, this may be a read error.

Study results and caveats: Tumor repertoires ranked between lymph nodes and nontumor tissue in diversity, with V and J gene preferences. Findings are consistent with lymph node origin and intratumoral expansion of most tumor T cells. Luminal-like breast cancer showed significantly higher tumor–nontumor repertoire similarity than basal-like. Tumor T cell lymph node origin was a supported hypothesis, not proven.

The V call is TRBV4-1, the J call TRBJ2-1, with D hard to call. This clonotype was sampled from a female donor with breast cancer. Some clones in this sample may be carry-over from other donors' samples. The sample comprised axillary lymph node tissue. The CDR3 reads CASSPPAGSNEQFF. Here the CDR3 DNA reads TGCGCCAGCAGCCCGCCCGCTGGATCTAATGAGCAGTTCTTC.